The 28 T cell receptor beta chains below all came from one sample that was sequenced in a study of OX40 agonist ivuxolimab in advanced cancers. Sequencing was performed with immunoSEQ multiplex PCR; in TCRdb, only in-frame clones are kept and a portion is missing. Among 99,000 or so clones listed, about 80% were seen once. Sample: CD4+ or CD8+ T cells sorted from blood, taken in a trial of the OX40 agonist ivuxolimab. The receptors were sampled from an adult with an advanced solid tumor such as melanoma, head and neck, liver or kidney cancer.

V is TRBV4-1 and J is TRBJ2-3, with TRBD2 identical over 8 bases. This CDR3 contains 18 residues. V shed 3 bases, J shed 0 bases, and the junction held 11 bases outside the gene matches. Germline V lookup: CDR1 MGHRA, CDR2 YSYEKL. The CDR3 is CASSHATSGSLSTDTQYF. The DNA for the CDR3 is TGCGCCAGCAGCCACGCTACGAGCGGGAGCCTTAGCACAGATACGCAGTATTTT.

V usage is TRBV29-1 and J usage is TRBJ2-7; TRBD1 matches 9 bases. The CDR3 has 13 amino acids. Germline V gene data show CDR1 as SQVTM and CDR2 as ANQGSEA. After removal of 4 bases from V and 4 bases from J, the junction contained 5 bases not matched to a gene. The CDR3: CSVGGQGVYEQYF. CDR3 nucleotides: TGCAGCGTTGGGGGACAGGGAGTTTACGAGCAGTACTTC.

In its sample, this clone was seen a few times. This sequence joins TRBV19 and TRBJ2-3; 10 positions agree with TRBD2. The CDR3 loop spans 15 amino acids. J lost 1 base, V lost 5 bases, and 3 bases had no gene match. CDR1 is LNHDA, CDR2 SQIVND, per germline (reference sequence). The CDR3 loop reads CASSPLAGGTDTQYF. CDR3 coding DNA: TGTGCCAGTAGTCCTCTAGCGGGGGGCACAGATACGCAGTATTTT.

This clone was picked up a small number of times. The chain links TRBV6-6 to TRBJ1-2; D possibly corresponds to TRBD1 (5 bases). The germline gives CDR1 MNHNY, CDR2 SVGAGI (reference sequence). Trimming took 4 bases from V and 8 from J, leaving 8 bases between them. The CDR3 contains 11 residues. CDR3 residues: CASSSREGYTF. The CDR3 region has the DNA TGTGCCAGCAGTTCCAGGGAGGGCTACACCTTC.

This chain joins TRBV6-1 and TRBJ1-2; no definite D call. Germline V gene lookup returns CDR1 MNHNS and CDR2 SASEGT. The CDR3 loop spans 15 amino acids. With 3 bases removed from V and 2 bases from J, the gap between germline ends came to 13 bases. The CDR3 sequence is CASSDGILPNYGYTF. The DNA for the CDR3 is TGTGCCAGCAGTGACGGCATACTCCCGAACTATGGCTACACCTTC.

The chain is built from TRBV30 and TRBJ2-3; TRBD2 aligns across 8 bases. Trimming cost V 3 bases and J 4 bases; bases outside gene matches: 6. The germline V gene has CDR1 GTSNPN and CDR2 SVGIG (reference sequence). CDR3 length: 14 residues. The CDR3 coding sequence is TGTGCCTGGAGGGGACTAGGTGGGGCAGATACGCAGTATTTT. Protein sequence: CAWRGLGGADTQYF.

The chain recombines TRBV19 with TRBJ2-6; weak D call: TRBD1 (6 bases). The CDR3 is 16 residues long. The germline V gene has CDR1 LNHDA and CDR2 SQIVND (reference sequence). The ends were cut back, 4 bases at V and 3 bases at J, with 13 bases in the middle. The DNA of the CDR3 is TGTGCCAGTAGTACCCCACAGGGTAGTGGGGCCAACGTCCTGACTTTC. Protein product: CASSTPQGSGANVLTF. Full variable domain (missing parts from reference TRBV19 and TRBJ2-6): DGGITQSPKYLFRKEGQNVTLSCEQNLNHDAMYWYRQDPGQGLRLIYYSQIVNDFQKGDIAEGYSVSREKKESFPLTVTSAQKNPTAFYLCASSTPQGSGANVLTFGAGSRLTVL.

V and J are TRBV5-1 and TRBJ1-1; D unresolved. Germline V gene data show CDR1 as SGHRS and CDR2 as YFSETQ. V shed 4 bases and J shed 5 bases, with 24 bases lying between them. CDR3 length: 17 residues. Written as DNA, the CDR3 is TGCGCCAGCAGCGATGGTTTAAGGTTGGAGGGCGGAACTGAAGCTTTCTTT. Its translation: CASSDGLRLEGGTEAFF.

The gene calls are TRBV4-1 and TRBJ2-4, with 8 bases aligning to TRBD1. V shed 5 bases, J shed 3 bases, and the junction held 9 bases outside the gene matches. There are 16 residues in the CDR3. Germline V gene lookup returns CDR1 MGHRA and CDR2 YSYEKL. The CDR3 DNA follows: TGCGCCAGCAGCAACGGACAGGGCTTCGTCAAAAACATTCAGTACTTC. Its translation is CASSNGQGFVKNIQYF.

The chain recombines TRBV6-6 with TRBJ2-7, with a weak D call TRBD2 (6 bases). The germline gives CDR1 MNHNY, CDR2 SVGAGI (reference sequence). The CDR3 length is 14 residues. Trimming stripped 6 bases from V and 2 bases from J, with 14 bases between. The chain's CDR3 is CASSYGSPPYEQYF. The CDR3 nucleotides are TGTGCCAGCAGCTACGGGAGCCCCCCCTACGAGCAGTACTTC.

The rearrangement joins TRBV7-8 to TRBJ2-1; D uncertain. V lost 5 bases, J lost 4 bases, and 6 bases lay in between. CDR3 length: 12 residues. Germline CDR1 SGHVS, CDR2 FQNEAQ. For the CDR3, the DNA is TGTGCCAGCAGCCAGAGTTACAATGAGCAGTTCTTC. Its translation is CASSQSYNEQFF.

The chain has TRBV9 and TRBJ2-7, with D maybe TRBD2 (5 bases). Per germline, CDR1 SGDLS and CDR2 YYNGEE. The CDR3 sequence is 13 residues long. Trimming took 3 bases from V and 7 from J, leaving 14 bases between them. CDR3 bases: TGTGCCAGCAGCGCCCGGGCCCCGGGGGAGCAGTACTTC. Residues: CASSARAPGEQYF. The variable domain in full, with the rest retrieved from reference TRBV9 and TRBJ2-7, is DSGVTQTPKHLITATGQRVTLRCSPRSGDLSVYWYQQSLDQGLQFLIQYYNGEERAKGNILERFSAQQFPDLHSELNLSSLELGDSALYFCASSARAPGEQYFGPGTRLTVT.

The chain recombines TRBV5-4 with TRBJ2-1; TRBD2 agrees at 8 bases. Germline V gives CDR1 SGHNT, CDR2 YYREEE (reference sequence). The CDR3 is 19 amino acids. The J segment lost 0 bases and the V segment lost 4 bases, leaving 15 bases of the junction unmatched. CDR3 in amino acids: CASSRGAGGTTSSYNEQFF. Written as DNA, the CDR3 is TGTGCCAGCAGCAGGGGGGCGGGGGGTACTACCAGCTCCTACAATGAGCAGTTCTTC.

A few counts support this clone. The gene calls are TRBV11-3 and TRBJ2-1; 10 bases agree with TRBD1. The CDR3 has 15 residues. The germline V gene has CDR1 SGHNT and CDR2 YENEEA. The V segment lost 5 bases and the J segment 5 bases; nucleotides outside the gene matches: 6. CDR3 bases: TGTGCCAGCAGCAAAGCCGGGACAGGGGACAATGAGCAGTTCTTC. This translates into CASSKAGTGDNEQFF. The full variable domain, completed using reference TRBV11-3 and TRBJ2-1, is EAGVVQSPRYKIIEKKQPVAFWCNPISGHNTLYWYLQNLGQGPELLIRYENEEAVDDSQLPKDRFSAERLKGVDSTLKIQPAELGDSAVYLCASSKAGTGDNEQFFGPGTRLTVL.

The chain carries TRBV11-3 and TRBJ2-1; possibly TRBD1 for D (6 bases). The CDR3 spans 13 residues. The germline V and J ends were trimmed by 1 base and 7 bases, with 8 bases remaining between them. CDR1 and CDR2 from the germline V gene are SGHNT and YENEEA. The CDR3 region is CASSLVQGNEQFF. Written as DNA, the CDR3 is TGTGCCAGCAGCTTAGTCCAGGGGAATGAGCAGTTCTTC.

CDR3 loop: CASSEGLTQQFF. CDR3 nucleotides: TGTGCCAGCAGTGAAGGACTGACTCAGCAGTTCTTC. The V gene is TRBV2, the J gene TRBJ2-1; D uncertain. CDR1 is SNHLY and CDR2 is FYNNEI in the germline V gene. The CDR3 has 12 amino acids. Trimming took off 1 base at V and 11 bases at J, with 9 bases between the two ends.

This clone appeared a few times. J is TRBJ2-7 and V is TRBV5-1; D may be TRBD1 (5 bases). The CDR3 is made up of 14 amino acids. The V and J ends lost 0 bases and 2 bases respectively, with 9 bases between them. CDR1 and CDR2 (germline): SGHRS, YFSETQ. The DNA of the CDR3 is TGCGCCAGCAGCTTGGTGGGGCTCCCCTACGAGCAGTACTTC. Its protein product is CASSLVGLPYEQYF.

The rearrangement links TRBV5-6 to TRBJ2-7; unclear D gene. V lost 4 bases to trimming and J lost 0 bases, with 5 bases between them. The CDR3 spans 12 residues. CDR1 SGHDT and CDR2 YYEEEE come from the germline V gene. This CDR3 reads CASSGSSYEQYF. The DNA for the CDR3 is TGTGCCAGCAGCGGGTCCTCCTACGAGCAGTACTTC.

The chain is built from TRBV4-2 and TRBJ2-5, with D perhaps matching TRBD1 (5 bases). This CDR3 region has 16 residues. The V gene's germline CDR1 is LGHNA and CDR2 YNFKEQ. The ends were cut back, 5 bases at V and 5 bases at J, with 21 bases in the middle. The CDR3 DNA follows: TGTGCCAGCAGCTTAACGGCAGGGCACGGTTTGGAGACCCAGTACTTC. Encoded protein: CASSLTAGHGLETQYF.

The chain is built from TRBV9 and TRBJ1-1; D might be TRBD1 (6 bases). The CDR3 loop spans 13 amino acids. Germline lookup yields CDR1 SGDLS and CDR2 YYNGEE. The V gene lost 0 bases and the J gene lost 6 bases, with 9 bases spanning the gap. The DNA for the CDR3 is TGTGCCAGCAGCGTAGGAGGGGGTCCTGAAGCTTTCTTT. It encodes CASSVGGGPEAFF.

The J gene is TRBJ1-5, the V gene TRBV27; 8 bases map to TRBD1. This CDR3 is built from 15 residues. The germline gives CDR1 MNHEY, CDR2 SMNVEV (reference sequence). Unmatched junction bases numbered 9, after V lost 8 bases and J lost 3 bases. The CDR3 sequence is CASGRGTGNNQPQHF. Written as DNA, the CDR3 is TGTGCCAGCGGGCGAGGGACAGGAAACAATCAGCCCCAGCATTTT.

The V and J genes are TRBV15 and TRBJ1-1, with D possibly TRBD1 on 5 matching bases. CDR3 size: 14 residues. Germline V gene lookup returns CDR1 LNHNV and CDR2 YYDKDF (reference sequence). Trimming cost V 2 bases and J 4 bases, with 11 bases left between them. The CDR3 nucleotides are TGTGCCACCAGCAGAATGGGACCCACCACTGAAGCTTTCTTT. Its translation is CATSRMGPTTEAFF.

The rearrangement joins TRBV5-1 to TRBJ1-1, with D maybe TRBD1 (5 bases). The CDR3 is 14 amino acids. V lost 0 bases, J lost 4 bases, and 10 bases lay in between. Germline-derived CDR1 and CDR2 are SGHRS and YFSETQ. The CDR3 reads CASSLDGGRTEAFF. CDR3 bases: TGCGCCAGCAGCTTGGACGGGGGACGCACTGAAGCTTTCTTT.

The genes are TRBV9 and TRBJ1-4; 7 bases match TRBD1. V trimming: 4 bases; J trimming: 4 bases; junction bases outside the gene matches: 7. The CDR3 sequence is 15 residues long. The germline gives CDR1 SGDLS, CDR2 YYNGEE. The CDR3 here is CASSPGTAFNEKLFF. DNA for the CDR3: TGTGCCAGCAGCCCGGGGACAGCCTTTAATGAAAAACTGTTTTTT.

The chain employs TRBV5-1 and TRBJ2-7; 10 bases agree with TRBD1. CDR1 SGHRS and CDR2 YFSETQ come from the germline V gene. The CDR3 spans 14 residues. V dropped 0 bases and J dropped 7; count of bases not matched to a gene: 4. The CDR3 sequence is CASSLAGQGNEQYF. DNA of the CDR3: TGCGCCAGCAGCTTGGCGGGACAGGGGAATGAGCAGTACTTC.

This chain links TRBV6-4 with TRBJ2-2; D remains unclear. This CDR3 region has 12 residues. The germline CDR1 and CDR2 sequences are MRHNA and SNTAGT. The V end lost 3 bases, the J end lost 6 bases, and 5 bases lay between the germline ends. The CDR3 protein is CASSDGAGELFF. Here the CDR3 DNA reads TGTGCCAGCAGTGATGGGGCCGGGGAGCTGTTTTTT.

The CDR3 here is CASSIPNTAGWFYTF. The DNA for the CDR3 is TGTGCCAGTAGTATACCCAATACGGCAGGGTGGTTTTACACCTTC. The gene calls are TRBV19 and TRBJ1-2; D might be TRBD1 (5 bases). This CDR3 is 15 amino acids long. V was clipped by 2 bases and J by 11 bases, with 21 bases between them. CDR1 LNHDA and CDR2 SQIVND come from the germline V gene (reference sequence).

V gene TRBV11-1 combines with J gene TRBJ2-7; D not resolved. Germline CDR1 reads SGHAT; CDR2 reads FQDESV (reference sequence). This CDR3 is 11 amino acids long. V lost 4 bases, J lost 2 bases, and 3 bases lay in between. CDR3 DNA sequence: TGTGCCAGCAGCTCGGCCTACGAGCAGTACTTC. Amino acid sequence: CASSSAYEQYF.